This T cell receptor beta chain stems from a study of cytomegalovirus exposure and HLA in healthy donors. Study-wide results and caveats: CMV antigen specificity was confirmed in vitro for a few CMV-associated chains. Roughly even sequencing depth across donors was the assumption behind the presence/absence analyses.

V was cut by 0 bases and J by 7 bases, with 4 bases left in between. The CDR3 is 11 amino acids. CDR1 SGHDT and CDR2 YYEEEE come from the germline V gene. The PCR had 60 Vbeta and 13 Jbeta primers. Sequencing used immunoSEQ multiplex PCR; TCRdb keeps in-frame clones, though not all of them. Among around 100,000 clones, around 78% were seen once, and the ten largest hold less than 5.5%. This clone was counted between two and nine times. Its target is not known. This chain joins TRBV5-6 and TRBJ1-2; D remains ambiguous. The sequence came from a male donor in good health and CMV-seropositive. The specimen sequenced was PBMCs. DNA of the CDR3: TGTGCCAGCAGCTTGGCGGGTGGCTACACCTTC. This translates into CASSLAGGYTF. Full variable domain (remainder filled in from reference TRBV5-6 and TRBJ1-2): DAGVTQSPTHLIKTRGQQVTLRCSPKSGHDTVSWYQQALGQGPQFIFQYYEEEERQRGNFPDRFSGHQFPNYSSELNVNALLLGDSALYLCASSLAGGYTFGSGTRLTVV.